Following are 19 T cell receptor beta chains from one sample sequenced in a study of CD8 T cells in ankylosing spondylitis. MiXCR, applied by TCRdb to the 5' RACE reads, yields one record per CDR3 protein. The repertoire includes some 37,000 distinct CDR3 sequences, over 5.5% of them detected once, and 9.5% to 15% sits in the top ten. The sequencing sample was made of blood, either unsorted or a sorted T cell fraction (not recorded which). The receptors were gathered from a male donor with ankylosing spondylitis or in good health (not recorded which).

This clonotype was detected ten times or more. This chain links TRBV7-9 with TRBJ1-1; D might be TRBD1 (6 bases). The CDR3 extends over 13 amino acids. Between the trimmed V and J ends, which lost 10 bases and 3 bases, there was a span of 15 bases. CDR1 SEHNR and CDR2 FQNEAQ come from the germline V gene (reference sequence). Here the CDR3 reads CATLRGADTEAFF. The CDR3 DNA reads as TGTGCCACCCTTAGGGGGGCCGACACTGAAGCTTTCTTT.

This clonotype was seen at least ten times. CDR3 DNA sequence: TGTGCCAGCAGTTCCACAGAGAATAATTCACCCCTCCACTTT. This codes for CASSSTENNSPLHF. V gene TRBV12-3 or TRBV12-4 combines with J gene TRBJ1-6; D not certain. The CDR3 consists of 14 residues. V gave up 4 bases and J gave up 5 bases, with 9 bases separating them.

On this clonotype: A clone one base away is much larger, so this may be a read error. This chain links TRBV7-2 with TRBJ2-1; D is possibly TRBD1 (5 bases). Germline CDR1 SGHTA, CDR2 FQGNSA. The CDR3 covers 16 residues. The CDR3 protein is CASSLRSRVADNGQFF. CDR3 bases: TGTGCCAGCAGCTTAAGAAGCCGGGTGGCGGACAATGGGCAGTTCTTC.

This clonotype was detected many times. The chain couples TRBV9 to TRBJ2-3; TRBD2 agrees at 9 bases. CDR1 is SGDLS and CDR2 is YYNGEE in the germline V gene. This CDR3 is built from 15 residues. Unmatched junction bases numbered 5, after V lost 4 bases and J lost 2 bases. The CDR3 region is CASSFSGRLTDTQYF. The CDR3 DNA reads TGTGCCAGCAGCTTTAGCGGGAGACTCACAGATACGCAGTATTTT.

There are many counts of this clonotype. The genes are TRBV19 and TRBJ2-7, with 7 bases that match TRBD2. CDR1 and CDR2 (germline): LNHDA, SQIVND (reference sequence). The CDR3 contains 14 residues. J gave up 9 bases and V 10 bases, and 18 bases lay outside the gene matches. The CDR3 protein is CATSIGRETFGQYF. The CDR3 DNA reads as TGTGCCACCTCGATTGGGAGGGAAACATTTGGGCAGTACTTC.

This clonotype was counted ten times or more. The V and J genes are TRBV7-9 and TRBJ1-1; a weak D match, TRBD1 (6 bases). Germline-derived CDR1 and CDR2 are SEHNR and FQNEAQ (reference sequence). V dropped 4 bases and J dropped 9 bases, with 12 bases sitting between them. The CDR3 covers 12 residues. CDR3 DNA sequence: TGTGCCAGCAGCTCAGGGGAGGCACAAGCTTTCTTT. It codes for CASSSGEAQAFF.

About this clonotype itself: Sequence at one end of the junction differs from germline and may be a read error. The gene calls are TRBV2 and TRBJ1-2; 8 bases map to TRBD1. The length of the CDR3 is 12 residues. CDR1 and CDR2 (germline): SNHLY, FYNNEI. CDR3 nucleotides: TGTGCCAGCGGCGACAGGGGCTATGGCCACACCTTC. Amino acids: CASGDRGYGHTF.

This clonotype was picked up many times. The V call is TRBV28, the J call TRBJ1-2; D ambiguous. The CDR3 totals 13 residues. Germline V gives CDR1 MDHEN, CDR2 SYDVKM. The V end was cut by 7 bases, the J end by 5 bases, with 14 bases between. In DNA, the CDR3 is TGTGCCAGCATCGGGAAGGGATGGTATGGCTACACCTTC. Encoded protein: CASIGKGWYGYTF.

This clonotype was observed many times. The chain links TRBV5-1 to TRBJ2-7; weak D call: TRBD1 (5 bases). Germline V gives CDR1 SGHRS, CDR2 YFSETQ. The V and J ends lost 0 bases and 2 bases respectively, with 6 bases between them. There are 13 residues in the CDR3. The CDR3 spells CASSLARAYEQYF. CDR3 sequence (DNA): TGCGCCAGCAGCTTGGCCAGGGCCTACGAGCAGTACTTC. The complete variable domain, with remaining parts taken from reference TRBV5-1 and TRBJ2-7, reads KAGVTQTPRYLIKTRGQQVTLSCSPISGHRSVSWYQQTPGQGLQFLFEYFSETQRNKGNFPGRFSGRQFSNSRSEMNVSTLELGDSALYLCASSLARAYEQYFGPGTRLTVT.

This clonotype was detected many times. V usage is TRBV7-8 and J usage is TRBJ1-1; D remains unclear. CDR1 and CDR2 (germline): SGHVS, FQNEAQ. The CDR3 is 13 amino acids. Trimming removed 5 bases at V and 4 bases at J, with 11 bases between. CDR3 sequence (DNA): TGTGCCAGCAGCCCCCGGGGAGGCACTGAAGCTTTCTTT. Translated: CASSPRGGTEAFF.

Many counts were recorded for this clonotype. The J gene is TRBJ1-1, the V gene TRBV7-9; D is undetermined. CDR1 is SEHNR and CDR2 is FQNEAQ in the germline V gene (reference sequence). There are 14 residues in the CDR3. Between the trimmed V and J ends, which lost 0 bases and 8 bases, there was a span of 13 bases. The CDR3 nucleotides read TGTGCCAGCAGCTTAGCTGATGGGCGCCGGGAAGCTTTCTTT. Translated, it gives CASSLADGRREAFF.

This clonotype was picked up many times. The rearrangement joins TRBV15 to TRBJ2-1; 8 bases are a match to TRBD2. The junction had 8 bases not matched to a gene; V was cut back by 0 bases and J by 10 bases. CDR3 length: 15 residues. CDR1 LNHNV and CDR2 YYDKDF come from the germline V gene (reference sequence). CDR3 DNA: TGTGCCACCAGCAGAGATATAGCGGGGTTTGGAGAGCAGTTCTTC. This codes for CATSRDIAGFGEQFF.

This clonotype was seen at least ten times. CDR3: CSAATGDANTGELFF. The CDR3 DNA is TGCAGTGCAGCGACAGGGGACGCGAACACCGGGGAGCTGTTTTTT. The chain is built from TRBV20-1 and TRBJ2-2; 8 bases agree with TRBD1. With V trimmed by 6 bases and J by 0 bases, 6 bases remained unmatched. CDR1 and CDR2 from the germline V gene are DFQATT and SNEGSKA (reference sequence). CDR3 length: 15 amino acids.

This clonotype showed up many times. The chain combines TRBV29-1 with TRBJ1-1, with 7 bases fitting TRBD1. Per the germline V gene, CDR1 is SQVTM and CDR2 is ANQGSEA. J gave up 7 bases and V 6 bases, and 14 bases lay outside the gene matches. The CDR3 extends over 14 amino acids. The chain's CDR3 is CSVAGQIEASEAFF. Here the CDR3 DNA reads TGCAGCGTCGCGGGACAGATCGAAGCGAGTGAAGCTTTCTTT.

This clonotype was seen at least ten times. V and J are TRBV7-9 and TRBJ2-3; D not certain. V was pared by 4 bases and J by 5 bases, with 7 bases between. Germline V gene data show CDR1 as SEHNR and CDR2 as FQNEAQ (reference sequence). The CDR3 extends over 12 amino acids. The CDR3 DNA is TGTGCCAGCAGCTCCGGCGGAGATACGCAGTATTTT. Amino acids: CASSSGGDTQYF.

This clonotype was seen repeatedly, ten times or more. The chain uses TRBV19 and TRBJ1-5, with 8 bases aligning to TRBD1. V lost 6 bases and J lost 4; bases outside the gene matches: 8. The germline gives CDR1 LNHDA, CDR2 SQIVND (reference sequence). The CDR3 runs 15 residues. CDR3 amino acids: CASSQRQGRNQPQHF. CDR3 sequence (DNA): TGTGCCAGTAGCCAAAGACAGGGGAGGAATCAGCCCCAGCATTTT. Together with reference TRBV19 and TRBJ1-5, the CDR3 gives the full variable domain: DGGITQSPKYLFRKEGQNVTLSCEQNLNHDAMYWYRQDPGQGLRLIYYSQIVNDFQKGDIAEGYSVSREKKESFPLTVTSAQKNPTAFYLCASSQRQGRNQPQHFGDGTRLSIL.

This clonotype was detected many times. CDR3 bases: TGTGCCAGCAGTTACTTAGATACGCAGTATTTT. The encoded protein is CASSYLDTQYF. The chain uses TRBV6-6 and TRBJ2-3; D is unresolved. Germline CDR1 is MNHNY and CDR2 is SVGAGI (reference sequence). The CDR3 loop spans 11 amino acids. Trimming stripped 1 base from V and 5 bases from J, with 1 base between.

This clonotype was seen at least ten times. The chain links TRBV12-3 or TRBV12-4 to TRBJ2-4, with D possibly TRBD1 on 5 matching bases. Deletions cut 6 bases from V and 9 bases from J, with 18 bases between. CDR3 length equals 14 residues. The CDR3 loop reads CASSPGLGSGIQYF. CDR3 in DNA: TGTGCCAGCAGCCCAGGGTTGGGATCCGGCATTCAGTACTTC.

There are a few counts of this clonotype. The chain carries TRBV29-1 and TRBJ1-2; 10 positions match TRBD1. The V gene end was trimmed by 3 bases and the J gene end by 8 bases; junction bases not matched to a gene: 6. This CDR3 has 13 amino acids. CDR1 is SQVTM and CDR2 is ANQGSEA in the germline V gene. CDR3 DNA sequence: TGCAGCGTTGATATGGGACAGGGGAAGGGCTACACCTTC. It encodes CSVDMGQGKGYTF.